The clone carrying this TCR beta chain occurred a few times. The target antigen is unknown. This sample is drawn from a study of shared clonotypes between healthy human individuals. Donors were healthy HIV-negative adults without recent acute infections or vaccinations. Only Caucasian adults living in Nashville, Tennessee made up the donor group. Study conclusions and caveats: Clonotype sharing among donors was expected to depend on sequencing depth.

For every subset, genomic DNA was evenly distributed across several immunoSEQ plates. Profiled with immunoSEQ multiplex PCR; TCRdb holds only in-frame clones, not every one. The repertoire has about 470,000 clones, 75% to 85% of them found once; the top ten carry over 10%. The receptor's source is a woman aged 40 to 50 in good health. Some clones in this sample may be carry-over from other donors' samples. The source material was PBMCs.

The DNA of the CDR3 is TGTGCCTGGAGCCTTCAGGGGAACCATGGCTACACCTTC. This translates into CAWSLQGNHGYTF. This chain links TRBV30 with TRBJ1-2; possibly TRBD1 for D (6 bases). The CDR3 sequence is 13 residues long. Trimming took 3 bases from V and 6 from J, leaving 14 bases between them. The germline CDR1 and CDR2 sequences are GTSNPN and SVGIG (reference sequence).